This T cell receptor (beta chain) was sequenced for a study of CDR3 diversity in severe acne. This clonotype was counted between two and nine times. Trimming removed 5 bases at V and 3 bases at J, with 16 bases between. Germline loops: CDR1 KGHDR, CDR2 SFDVKD. CDR3 length: 15 amino acids. TCRdb processed the PCR reads anew with MiXCR; each CDR3 protein has one entry. The sample shows roughly 81,000 distinct CDR3 sequences, around half of them seen only once. The sequencing sample was made of blood. The chain carries TRBV24-1 and TRBJ2-7; D unresolved. This sequence was found in a male donor in good health, serving as a control. The CDR3 DNA reads as TGTGCCACCAGTGCCCTCCGGGCCAGCATCTACGAGCAGTACTTC. Its translation is CATSALRASIYEQYF.